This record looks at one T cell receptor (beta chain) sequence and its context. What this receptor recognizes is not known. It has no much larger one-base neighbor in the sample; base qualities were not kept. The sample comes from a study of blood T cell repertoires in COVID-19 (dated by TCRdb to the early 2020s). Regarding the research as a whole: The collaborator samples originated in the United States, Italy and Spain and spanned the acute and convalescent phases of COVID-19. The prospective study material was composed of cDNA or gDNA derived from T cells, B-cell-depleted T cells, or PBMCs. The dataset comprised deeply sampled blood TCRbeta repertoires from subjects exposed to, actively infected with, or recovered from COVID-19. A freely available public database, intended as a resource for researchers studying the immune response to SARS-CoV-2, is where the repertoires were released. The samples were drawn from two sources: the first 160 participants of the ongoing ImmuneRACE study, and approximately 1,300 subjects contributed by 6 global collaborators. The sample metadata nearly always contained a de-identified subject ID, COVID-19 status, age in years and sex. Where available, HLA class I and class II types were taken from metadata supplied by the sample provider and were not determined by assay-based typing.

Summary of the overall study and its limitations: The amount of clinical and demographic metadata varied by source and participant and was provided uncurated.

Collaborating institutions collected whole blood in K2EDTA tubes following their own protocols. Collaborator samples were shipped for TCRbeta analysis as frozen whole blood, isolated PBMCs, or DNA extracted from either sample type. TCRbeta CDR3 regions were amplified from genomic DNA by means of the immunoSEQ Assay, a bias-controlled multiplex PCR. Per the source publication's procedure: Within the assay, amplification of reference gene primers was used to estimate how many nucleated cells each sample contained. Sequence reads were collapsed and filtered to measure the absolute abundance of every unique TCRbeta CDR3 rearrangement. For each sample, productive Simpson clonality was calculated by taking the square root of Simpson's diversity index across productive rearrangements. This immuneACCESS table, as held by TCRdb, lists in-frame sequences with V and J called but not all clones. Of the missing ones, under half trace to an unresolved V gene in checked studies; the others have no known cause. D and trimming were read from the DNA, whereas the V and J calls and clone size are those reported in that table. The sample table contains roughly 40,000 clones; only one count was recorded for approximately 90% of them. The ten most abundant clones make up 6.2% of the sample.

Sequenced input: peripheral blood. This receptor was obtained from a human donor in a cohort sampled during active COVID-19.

The CDR3 is CASSFQENTEAFF. The DNA sequence reads TGTGCCAGCAGCTTCCAGGAGAACACTGAAGCTTTCTTT. In this chain, TRBV7-9 is recombined with TRBJ1-1, with the D gene call left open. The CDR3 has 13 amino acids, counting the end cysteine and phenylalanine. Only the CDR3 region is kept as DNA, spanning 39 bases read in frame from base 1. The germline V gene (reference sequence) specifies SEHNR as CDR1 and FQNEAQ as CDR2. V gives up 3 bases and J gives up 1 base, and the segment between their germline ends measures 6 bases.